This T cell receptor beta chain was identified in a study of CXCR3-negative and CXCR3-positive naive CD8 T cells. The study's findings and limits: Whereas both naive subsets had comparably high diversity, memory CD8+ cells had much lower diversity. CXCR3 expression partially decreased after cryopreservation; most assays used fresh PBMCs.

The germline gives CDR1 SQVTM, CDR2 ANQGSEA. The length of the CDR3 is 13 residues. UMI-labeled 5' RACE TRB cDNA libraries were prepared from the cells. Each CDR3 protein gets one entry in TCRdb, which reprocessed the 5' RACE reads and gives no DNA. Its listing shows tens of thousands of distinct CDR3 sequences. About this clonotype itself: No antigen is known for it.

The chain employs TRBV29-1 and TRBJ1-1; TCRdb calls TRBD1, which cannot be checked without DNA. This clonotype was obtained from a human donor in good health. Some clones in this sample may be carry-over from other donors' samples. Sequenced material: naive CXCR3- CD8+ T cells from blood. Subset reported: CD45RO-CCR7+CD27+CD95- naive CD8+ T cells lacking CXCR3 (TNR3-). CDR3 protein: CSVEDPGATEAFF.